The entry that follows covers one TCR beta chain sequence. The antigen is undetermined. This entry comes from a study of blood T cells in healthy people across ages. A second roughly 6 to 11 cycle PCR used barcoded and J-beta primers. All samples gave at least 2.5 million CDR3-containing paired-end reads. TCRdb ran MiXCR on the 5' RACE reads and lists one entry per CDR3 protein. The repertoire consists of 1.2 million to 1.5 million distinct CDR3 sequences, with around 39% occurring once and the leading ten covering roughly 7.7%. This CDR3 is built from 16 residues. Trimming took 1 base from V and 6 from J; bases not matched to a gene: 10. The V gene's germline CDR1 is SGHDT and CDR2 YYEEEE. Overall study findings and caveats: Versus aged donors, long-lived donors had higher diversity and more naive CD4+ cells. Naive T cell percentage and TCR beta diversity correlated strongly. Leaving the PBMCs unsorted stopped any conclusive comparison of naive versus antigen-experienced cells.

This sequence joins TRBV5-6 and TRBJ2-3, with 8 bases fitting TRBD2. This TCR came from a woman under 30 in good health. Source material: blood. This chain's CDR3 is CASSLTMAGGRDTQYF. The DNA of the CDR3 is TGTGCCAGCAGCTTGACCATGGCTGGCGGGAGGGATACGCAGTATTTT.